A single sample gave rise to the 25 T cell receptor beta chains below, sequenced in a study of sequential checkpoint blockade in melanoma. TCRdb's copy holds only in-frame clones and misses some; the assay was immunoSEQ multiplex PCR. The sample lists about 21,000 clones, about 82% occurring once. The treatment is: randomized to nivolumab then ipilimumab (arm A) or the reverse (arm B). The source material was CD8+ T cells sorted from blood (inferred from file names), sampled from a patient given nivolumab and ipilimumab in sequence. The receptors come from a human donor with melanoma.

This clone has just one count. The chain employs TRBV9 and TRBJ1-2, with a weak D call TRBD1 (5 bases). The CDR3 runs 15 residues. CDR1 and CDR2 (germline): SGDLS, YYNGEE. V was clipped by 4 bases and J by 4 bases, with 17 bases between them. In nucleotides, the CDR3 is TGTGCCAGCAGCCCCCGGGACTCCGAAGGCTATGGCTACACCTTC. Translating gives CASSPRDSEGYGYTF.

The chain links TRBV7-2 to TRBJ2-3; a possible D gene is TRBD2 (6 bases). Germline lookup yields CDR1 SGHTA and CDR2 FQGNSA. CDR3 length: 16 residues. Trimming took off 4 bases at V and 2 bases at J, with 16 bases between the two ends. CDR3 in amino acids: CASSSPVRLVTDTQYF. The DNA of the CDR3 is TGTGCCAGCAGCTCTCCGGTTAGACTAGTCACAGATACGCAGTATTTT.

The CDR3 spells CASSGTGTGINTQYF. The CDR3 DNA sequence: TGCGCCAGCAGCGGAACCGGGACAGGGATTAATACGCAGTATTTT. V usage is TRBV5-1 and J usage is TRBJ2-3; TRBD1 matches at 9 bases. CDR3 length: 15 residues. Germline assignment: CDR1 SGHRS and CDR2 YFSETQ. V trimming: 4 bases; J trimming: 7 bases; junction bases outside the gene matches: 10.

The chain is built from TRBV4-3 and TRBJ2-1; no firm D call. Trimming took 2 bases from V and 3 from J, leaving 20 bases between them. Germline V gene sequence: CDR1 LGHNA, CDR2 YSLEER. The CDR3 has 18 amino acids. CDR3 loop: CASSQYSYRIKNYNEQFF. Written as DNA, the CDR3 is TGCGCCAGCAGCCAATATAGTTACCGAATAAAAAACTACAATGAGCAGTTCTTC.

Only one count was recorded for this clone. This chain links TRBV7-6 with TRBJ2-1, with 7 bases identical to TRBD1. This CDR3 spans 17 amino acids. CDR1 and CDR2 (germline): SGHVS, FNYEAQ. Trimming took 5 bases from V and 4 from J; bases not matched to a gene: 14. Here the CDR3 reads CASSPAVGTDLYNEQFF. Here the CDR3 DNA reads TGTGCCAGCAGCCCCGCTGTGGGGACAGACCTATACAATGAGCAGTTCTTC.

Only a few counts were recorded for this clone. CDR3 sequence reads: CASSLLGGGYTF. CDR3 DNA: TGTGCCAGCAGCTTATTGGGGGGAGGCTACACCTTC. The genes are TRBV7-9 and TRBJ1-2; D possibly corresponds to TRBD1 (5 bases). Germline-derived CDR1 and CDR2 are SEHNR and FQNEAQ (reference sequence). Trimming left V 2 bases short and J 8 bases short, with 9 bases between. This CDR3 contains 12 residues.

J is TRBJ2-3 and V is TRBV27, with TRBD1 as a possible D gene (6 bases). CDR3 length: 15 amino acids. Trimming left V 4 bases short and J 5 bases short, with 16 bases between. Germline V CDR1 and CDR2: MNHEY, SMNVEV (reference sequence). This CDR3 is CASSSRGFRGDTQYF. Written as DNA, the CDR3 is TGTGCCAGCAGTTCCAGGGGTTTCCGTGGAGATACGCAGTATTTT.

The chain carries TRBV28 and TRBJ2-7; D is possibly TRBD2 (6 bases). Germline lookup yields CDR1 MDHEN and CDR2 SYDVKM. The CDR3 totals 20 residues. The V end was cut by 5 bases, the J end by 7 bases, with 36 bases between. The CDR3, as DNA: TGTGCCAGCAGTGCTAACCGGGAGCACAGGAGGGCTCGCCTAGGTATTGAGCAGTACTTC. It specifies CASSANREHRRARLGIEQYF. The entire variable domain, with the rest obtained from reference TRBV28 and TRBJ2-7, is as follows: DVKVTQSSRYLVKRTGEKVFLECVQDMDHENMFWYRQDPGLGLRLIYFSYDVKMKEKGDIPEGYSVSREKKERFSLILESASTNQTSMYLCASSANREHRRARLGIEQYFGPGTRLTVT.

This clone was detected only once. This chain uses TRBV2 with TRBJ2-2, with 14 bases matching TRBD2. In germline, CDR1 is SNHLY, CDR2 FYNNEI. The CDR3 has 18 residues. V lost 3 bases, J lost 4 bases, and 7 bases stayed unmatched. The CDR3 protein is CASSDPTSGRAITGELFF. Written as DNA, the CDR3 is TGTGCCAGCAGTGACCCGACTAGCGGGAGGGCCATCACCGGGGAGCTGTTTTTT.

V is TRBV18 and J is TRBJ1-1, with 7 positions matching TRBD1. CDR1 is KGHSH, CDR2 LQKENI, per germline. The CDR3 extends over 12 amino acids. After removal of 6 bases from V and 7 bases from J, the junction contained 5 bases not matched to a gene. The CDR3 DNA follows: TGTGCCAGCTCCCTTGGGACAGTTGAAGCTTTCTTT. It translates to CASSLGTVEAFF.

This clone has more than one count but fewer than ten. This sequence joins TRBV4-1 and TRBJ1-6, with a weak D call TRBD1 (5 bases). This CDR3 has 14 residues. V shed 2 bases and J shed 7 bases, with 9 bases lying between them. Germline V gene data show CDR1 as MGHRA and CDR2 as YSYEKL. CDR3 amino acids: CASSQRGKNSPLHF. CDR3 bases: TGCGCCAGCAGCCAACGGGGGAAAAATTCACCCCTCCACTTT.

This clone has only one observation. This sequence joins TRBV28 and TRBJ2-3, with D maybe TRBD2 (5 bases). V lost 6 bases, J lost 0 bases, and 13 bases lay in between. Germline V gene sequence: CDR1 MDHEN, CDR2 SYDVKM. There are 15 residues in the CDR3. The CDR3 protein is CASSRTFSSTDTQYF. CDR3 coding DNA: TGTGCCAGCAGCCGGACTTTTTCAAGCACAGATACGCAGTATTTT.

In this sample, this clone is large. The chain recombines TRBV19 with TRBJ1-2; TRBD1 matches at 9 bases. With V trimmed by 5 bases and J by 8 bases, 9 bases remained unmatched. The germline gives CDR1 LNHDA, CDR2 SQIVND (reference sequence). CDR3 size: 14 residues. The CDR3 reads CASSFTGGVEGYTF. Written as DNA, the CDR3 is TGTGCCAGTAGTTTTACAGGGGGCGTTGAGGGCTACACCTTC.

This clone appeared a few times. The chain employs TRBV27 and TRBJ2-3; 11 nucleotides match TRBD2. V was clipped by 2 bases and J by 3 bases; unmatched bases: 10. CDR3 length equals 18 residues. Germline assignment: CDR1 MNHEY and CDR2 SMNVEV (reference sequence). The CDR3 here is CASSLERGGTSGTDTQYF. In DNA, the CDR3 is TGTGCCAGCAGTTTAGAAAGAGGGGGGACTAGCGGTACAGATACGCAGTATTTT.

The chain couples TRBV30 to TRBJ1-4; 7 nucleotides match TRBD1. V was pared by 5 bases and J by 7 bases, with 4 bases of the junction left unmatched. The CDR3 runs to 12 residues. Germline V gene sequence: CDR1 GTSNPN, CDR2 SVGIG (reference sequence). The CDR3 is CAWDRESEKLFF. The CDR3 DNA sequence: TGTGCCTGGGACAGGGAGAGTGAAAAACTGTTTTTT.

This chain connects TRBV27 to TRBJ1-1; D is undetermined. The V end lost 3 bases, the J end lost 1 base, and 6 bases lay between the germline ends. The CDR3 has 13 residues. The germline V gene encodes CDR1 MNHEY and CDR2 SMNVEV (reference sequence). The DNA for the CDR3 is TGTGCCAGCAGTTTTATCGGGAACACTGAAGCTTTCTTT. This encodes CASSFIGNTEAFF.

CDR3 nucleotide sequence: TGTGCCAGCAGCCTACGACAGGTGGCGGGAGTGGGTAATGAGCAGTTCTTC. The encoded protein is CASSLRQVAGVGNEQFF. The J gene is TRBJ2-1, the V gene TRBV9; weak D call: TRBD2 (7 bases). Germline-derived CDR1 and CDR2 are SGDLS and YYNGEE. CDR3 length: 17 amino acids. V lost 4 bases to trimming and J lost 7 bases, with 24 bases between them.

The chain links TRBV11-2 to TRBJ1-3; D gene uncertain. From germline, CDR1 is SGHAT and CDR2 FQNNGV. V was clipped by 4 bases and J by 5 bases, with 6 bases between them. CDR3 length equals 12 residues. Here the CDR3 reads CASSSKRNTIYF. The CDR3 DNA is TGTGCCAGCAGCTCTAAAAGAAACACCATATATTTT.

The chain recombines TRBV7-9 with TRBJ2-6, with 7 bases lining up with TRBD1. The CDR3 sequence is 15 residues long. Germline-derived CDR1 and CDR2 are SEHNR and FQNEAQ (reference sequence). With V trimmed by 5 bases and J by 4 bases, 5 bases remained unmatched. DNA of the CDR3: TGTGCCAGCAGCGTGACAGGGTCCGGGGCCAACGTCCTGACTTTC. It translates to CASSVTGSGANVLTF.

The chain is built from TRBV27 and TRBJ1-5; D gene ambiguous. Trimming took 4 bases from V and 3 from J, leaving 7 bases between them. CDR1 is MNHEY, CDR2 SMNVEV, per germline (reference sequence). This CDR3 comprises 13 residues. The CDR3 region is CASSWALNQPQHF. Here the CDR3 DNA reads TGTGCCAGCAGTTGGGCCCTCAATCAGCCCCAGCATTTT.

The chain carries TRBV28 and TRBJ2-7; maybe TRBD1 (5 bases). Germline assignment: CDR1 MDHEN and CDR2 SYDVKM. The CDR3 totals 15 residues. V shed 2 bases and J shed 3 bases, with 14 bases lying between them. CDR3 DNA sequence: TGTGCCAGCAGTTTAAGGGCAGGGATTAACTACGAGCAGTACTTC. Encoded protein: CASSLRAGINYEQYF.

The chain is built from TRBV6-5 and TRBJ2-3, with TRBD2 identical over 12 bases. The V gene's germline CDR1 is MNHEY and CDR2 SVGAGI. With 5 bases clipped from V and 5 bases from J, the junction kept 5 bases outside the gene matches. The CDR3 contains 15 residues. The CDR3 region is CASSLLTSGGDTQYF. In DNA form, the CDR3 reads TGTGCCAGCAGTCTACTGACTAGCGGGGGAGATACGCAGTATTTT.

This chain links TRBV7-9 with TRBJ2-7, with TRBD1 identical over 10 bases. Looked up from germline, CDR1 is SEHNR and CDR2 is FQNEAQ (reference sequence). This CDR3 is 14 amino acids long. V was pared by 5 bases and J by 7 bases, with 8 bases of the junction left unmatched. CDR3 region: CASSGQTGGREQYF. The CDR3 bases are TGTGCCAGCAGCGGTCAGACAGGGGGCAGGGAGCAGTACTTC.

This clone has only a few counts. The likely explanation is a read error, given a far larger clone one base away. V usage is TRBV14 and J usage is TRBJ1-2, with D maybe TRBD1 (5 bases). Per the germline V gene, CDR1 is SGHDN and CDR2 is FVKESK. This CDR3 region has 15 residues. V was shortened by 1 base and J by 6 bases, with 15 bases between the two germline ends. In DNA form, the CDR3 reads TGTGCCAGCAGCCAAGTCAACTACCCGGGGGATGGCTACACCTTC. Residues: CASSQVNYPGDGYTF.

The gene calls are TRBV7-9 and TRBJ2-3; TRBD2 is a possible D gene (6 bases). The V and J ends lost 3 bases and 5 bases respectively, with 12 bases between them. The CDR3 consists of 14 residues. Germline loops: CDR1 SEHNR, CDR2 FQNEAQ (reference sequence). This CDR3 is CASSFWGVGDTQYF. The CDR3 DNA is TGTGCCAGCAGCTTTTGGGGGGTGGGAGATACGCAGTATTTT.